These T cell receptor beta chains were read from a single sample in a study of blood T cell repertoires in COVID-19. Profiled with immunoSEQ multiplex PCR; TCRdb holds only in-frame clones, not every one. Of 130,000 or so clones detected, 82% appear once; the ten largest clones hold 12%. Sequences were obtained from peripheral blood. The receptor set was obtained from a human donor in a cohort sampled during active COVID-19. Each CDR3 is given with its conserved first and last residue. Fields, in order: D gene, clone size, V gene, J gene, CDR3 DNA, CDR3 protein. A D gene is named only where the DNA matches it firmly. Clone sizes are given selectively: once, few, many, or a class where the clone is expanded.

.	.	TRBV10-2	TRBJ2-7	TGCGCCAGCAGTGAGGGAGGGTTTTACGAGCAGTACTTC	CASSEGGFYEQYF
TRBD2	.	TRBV6-5	TRBJ2-7	TGTGCCAGCAGTTGGGATAGCGGGGATGCCTACGAGCAGTACTTC	CASSWDSGDAYEQYF
.	.	TRBV5-1	TRBJ2-5	TGCGCCAGCAGCTTAAGTCAGGGGTCCCCAACCCAAGAGACCCAGTACTTC	CASSLSQGSPTQETQYF
TRBD2	.	TRBV11-2	TRBJ2-1	TGTGCCAGCAGCCTCCCGACTAGCTGGGAGCAGTTCTTC	CASSLPTSWEQFF
TRBD2	.	TRBV2	TRBJ2-2	TGTGCCCGAGCCAGGGGTAGCGCGGGGGGGCCCGGGGAGCTGTTTTTT	CARARGSAGGPGELFF
TRBD1	.	TRBV5-1	TRBJ1-2	TGCGCCAGCAGCACGGGACAGAACTATGGCTACACCTTC	CASSTGQNYGYTF
.	.	TRBV3-1/TRBV3-2	TRBJ2-1	TGTGCCAGCACGGCAGGGTACAATGAGCAGTTCTTC	CASTAGYNEQFF
TRBD1	.	TRBV7-9	TRBJ2-2	TGTGCCAGCAGCCTGGGACAGCACACCGGGGAGCTGTTTTTT	CASSLGQHTGELFF
.	.	TRBV15	TRBJ2-1	TGTGCCACCAGCAGCGGGTCACCTAGAAATGAGCAGTTCTTC	CATSSGSPRNEQFF
.	.	TRBV11-2	TRBJ1-2	TGTGCCAGCAGCTCAGGGGACTATGGCTACACCTTC	CASSSGDYGYTF
.	.	TRBV11-2	TRBJ2-7	TGTGCCAGCAGTCCAGGGTTGTCCTACGAGCAGTACTTC	CASSPGLSYEQYF
TRBD2	.	TRBV11-2	TRBJ2-3	TGTGCCAGCAGCGGACTAGCGGGACTCACAGATACGCAGTATTTT	CASSGLAGLTDTQYF
.	once	TRBV19	TRBJ1-5	TGTGCCAGTACCGCGAACCAGGTTAGCAATCAGCCCCAGCATTTT	CASTANQVSNQPQHF
TRBD1	.	TRBV11-2	TRBJ2-3	TGTGCCAGCACCGGACAGGGTGAAGATACGCAGTATTTT	CASTGQGEDTQYF
.	.	TRBV2	TRBJ1-1	TGTGCCATCTCGCAGGGTTATTTGACTGAAGCTTTCTTT	CAISQGYLTEAFF
.	.	TRBV5-3	TRBJ2-2	TGTGCCAGAAGCTTGGGGGCTAGCCTGAACACCGGGGAGCTGTTTTTT	CARSLGASLNTGELFF
TRBD1	.	TRBV4-1	TRBJ2-1	TGCGCCAGCAGCCGAGGCCGAGTAGGACAGGGTTCAGGCAATGAGCAGTTCTTC	CASSRGRVGQGSGNEQFF
.	few	TRBV7-9	TRBJ2-2	TGTGCCAGCAGCTGGCCGAAAACCACCGGGGAGCTGTTTTTT	CASSWPKTTGELFF
.	.	TRBV9	TRBJ2-1	TGTGCCAGCAGCGTAGAGAGCTACAATGAGCAGTTCTTC	CASSVESYNEQFF
.	.	TRBV9	TRBJ2-1	TGTGCCAGCAGCGTAGGCGGGGAGAATGAGCAGTTCTTC	CASSVGGENEQFF
TRBD1	.	TRBV7-2	TRBJ2-3	TGTGCCAGCAGCCCACGGGGACAGGGGTACACAGATACGCAGTATTTT	CASSPRGQGYTDTQYF
TRBD1	.	TRBV9	TRBJ2-3	TGTGCCAGCAGCGCGACAGGGGGTGGGGGCACAGATACGCAGTATTTT	CASSATGGGGTDTQYF
.	once	TRBV5-4	TRBJ1-1	TGTGCCAGCAGCGGCAGGGCGTACACTGAAGCTTTCTTT	CASSGRAYTEAFF
.	.	TRBV3-1/TRBV3-2	TRBJ1-1	TGTGCCAGCAGTCAGGGAAGGACTGAAGCTTTCTTT	CASSQGRTEAFF
TRBD2	.	TRBV12-5	TRBJ2-5	TGTGCTAGTGGCCCCGGGGGGGCGGAGGAGACCCAGTACTTC	CASGPGGAEETQYF
.	.	TRBV11-2	TRBJ2-5	TGTGCCAGCAGCTTAGGAGGAGGGGTAGAGACCCAGTACTTC	CASSLGGGVETQYF
TRBD1	.	TRBV7-9	TRBJ1-1	TGTGCCAGCAGCCCCCCGGGACAGGGATCCACTGAAGCTTTCTTT	CASSPPGQGSTEAFF
.	.	TRBV5-1	TRBJ2-5	TGCGCCAGCAGCTCCCGGGGCCAAGAGACCCAGTACTTC	CASSSRGQETQYF
.	.	TRBV11-2	TRBJ1-1	TGTGCCAGCAGCTCCGTCGGAGGTGCTGAAGCTTTCTTT	CASSSVGGAEAFF
TRBD2	once	TRBV9	TRBJ2-1	TGTGCCAGCAGCGGACTAGCGGGGCGACCCAATGAGCAGTTCTTC	CASSGLAGRPNEQFF
.	.	TRBV2	TRBJ1-1	TGTGCCAGCAGACCACAGGGACCTGAAGCTTTCTTT	CASRPQGPEAFF
.	.	TRBV4-3	TRBJ1-1	TGCGCCAGCAGCCAAGTAACAGACACTGAAGCTTTCTTT	CASSQVTDTEAFF
.	few	TRBV7-4	TRBJ2-7	TGTGCCAGCAGCTTAGCCCAACATAGCCTCGGGTGTCAGTACTTC	CASSLAQHSLGCQYF